The rows below give T cell receptor beta chains drawn from one sample of a study of cytomegalovirus exposure and HLA in healthy donors. Libraries were prepared by immunoSEQ multiplex PCR; TCRdb keeps only in-frame clonotypes and omits some of them. The profile covers about 150,000 clones, with around 72% appearing a single time and 6.5% to 8.5% taken by the ten largest. Sample: PBMCs. These receptors were collected from a middle-aged woman in good health and CMV-seropositive. Both conserved end residues are part of each CDR3. The order of the fields is V gene, J gene, D gene, CDR3 length, clone size, CDR3 DNA, CDR3 protein. D genes are given only for firm matches. The listing skips clone size in some rows; elsewhere it reads once, few, many or a size class.

TRBV11-2	TRBJ2-1	-	15	-	TGTGCCAGCAGCTTAGCGGTTAGCGACTACAATGAGCAGTTCTTC	CASSLAVSDYNEQFF
TRBV19	TRBJ1-1	TRBD1	11	-	TGTGCCAGTAGGGGGACAGGTGAAGCTTTCTTT	CASRGTGEAFF
TRBV27	TRBJ1-1	-	16	-	TGTGCCAGCACCACCTTCGCGGGGGCTGGGAACACTGAAGCTTTCTTT	CASTTFAGAGNTEAFF
TRBV28	TRBJ1-3	-	16	-	TGTGCCAGCAGTTTTGGGTTAGGGGGGGCTGGAAACACCATATATTTT	CASSFGLGGAGNTIYF
TRBV18	TRBJ2-3	TRBD2	15	-	TGTGCCAGCTCACCAGGAGGGAGGGGCACAGATACGCAGTATTTT	CASSPGGRGTDTQYF
TRBV30	TRBJ1-3	-	14	-	TGTGCCTGGAGCAAGGGAGGGACTGGAAACACCATATATTTT	CAWSKGGTGNTIYF
TRBV9	TRBJ2-5	TRBD2	17	-	TGTGCCAGCAGCGTTTCCGGGGGGGTGAGCGGCCAAGAGACCCAGTACTTC	CASSVSGGVSGQETQYF
TRBV19	TRBJ1-1	TRBD1	14	-	TGTGCCAGCTCTCGGGACAGGGGATTATCTGAAGCTTTCTTT	CASSRDRGLSEAFF
TRBV28	TRBJ1-6	-	14	-	TGTGCCAGCAGTTTCCGGGGGTTCAATTCACCCCTCCACTTT	CASSFRGFNSPLHF
TRBV30	TRBJ2-1	TRBD2	16	-	TGTGCCTGGAGTGTCTTTAAAGCGGGGGGAAATGGGGAGCAGTTCTTC	CAWSVFKAGGNGEQFF
TRBV11-2	TRBJ1-5	-	15	-	TGTGCCAGCAGCTTAGACATCAATAGCAATCAGCCCCAGCATTTT	CASSLDINSNQPQHF
TRBV7-2	TRBJ1-2	TRBD1	16	once	TGTGCCAGCAGCTTAGCCGGGACAGGGGCCATCTATGGCTACACCTTC	CASSLAGTGAIYGYTF
TRBV9	TRBJ2-2	-	16	-	TGTGCCAGCAGCGTAGGGGTATCAGGGATGGTCGGGGAGCTGTTTTTT	CASSVGVSGMVGELFF
TRBV4-1	TRBJ1-3	-	14	-	TGCGCCAGCAGCCAGGGACCCGGGAGGGACACCATATATTTT	CASSQGPGRDTIYF
TRBV4-1	TRBJ2-1	-	17	-	TGCGCCAGCAGCCAAGGATCGGAGGGCAAAACCTACAATGAGCAGTTCTTC	CASSQGSEGKTYNEQFF
TRBV11-2	TRBJ2-5	TRBD2	15	-	TGTGCCAGCAGCTACCAAGGACTAGCGGGGGAGTCCCAGTACTTC	CASSYQGLAGESQYF
TRBV2	TRBJ2-7	-	13	-	TGTGCCAGCAGAAACAGGGATACCTACGAGCAGTACTTC	CASRNRDTYEQYF
TRBV7-6	TRBJ1-2	TRBD1	14	-	TGTGCCAGCAGCTTACCCACAGGGGACGGAGGCTACACCTTC	CASSLPTGDGGYTF
TRBV7-6	TRBJ1-2	TRBD1	13	few	TGTGCCAGCAGCCCAGGGGGTGGCTATGGCTACACCTTC	CASSPGGGYGYTF
TRBV4-1	TRBJ2-1	TRBD1	16	once	TGCGCCAGCAGCCAACCGGGACAGAGACTCTACAATGAGCAGTTCTTC	CASSQPGQRLYNEQFF
TRBV19	TRBJ1-5	TRBD1	14	-	TGTGCCAGTAGTCCGACAGGGGACAATCAGCCCCAGCATTTT	CASSPTGDNQPQHF
TRBV19	TRBJ1-1	TRBD1	15	-	TGTGCCAGTTCCTGGGAGGGGACAGGGGACACTGAAGCTTTCTTT	CASSWEGTGDTEAFF
TRBV5-4	TRBJ2-1	TRBD1	13	-	TGTGCCAGCAGCCGGGCGCAGGGGGCCGATGAGTTCTTC	CASSRAQGADEFF
TRBV29-1	TRBJ1-5	-	13	few	TGCAGCGTTGAGGAGGGATCGGGTCAGCCCCAGCATTTT	CSVEEGSGQPQHF
TRBV4-2	TRBJ2-2	-	18	few	TGTGCCAGCAGCCAAGCCCCTCCCCCCGGGGGAAACACCGGGGAGCTGTTTTTT	CASSQAPPPGGNTGELFF
TRBV9	TRBJ2-7	-	12	-	TGTGCCAGCAACCCCGGCGGAGACGAGCAGTACTTC	CASNPGGDEQYF
TRBV7-9	TRBJ1-1	-	12	-	TGTGCCAGCAGTAAACAGGGCACTGAAGCTTTCTTT	CASSKQGTEAFF